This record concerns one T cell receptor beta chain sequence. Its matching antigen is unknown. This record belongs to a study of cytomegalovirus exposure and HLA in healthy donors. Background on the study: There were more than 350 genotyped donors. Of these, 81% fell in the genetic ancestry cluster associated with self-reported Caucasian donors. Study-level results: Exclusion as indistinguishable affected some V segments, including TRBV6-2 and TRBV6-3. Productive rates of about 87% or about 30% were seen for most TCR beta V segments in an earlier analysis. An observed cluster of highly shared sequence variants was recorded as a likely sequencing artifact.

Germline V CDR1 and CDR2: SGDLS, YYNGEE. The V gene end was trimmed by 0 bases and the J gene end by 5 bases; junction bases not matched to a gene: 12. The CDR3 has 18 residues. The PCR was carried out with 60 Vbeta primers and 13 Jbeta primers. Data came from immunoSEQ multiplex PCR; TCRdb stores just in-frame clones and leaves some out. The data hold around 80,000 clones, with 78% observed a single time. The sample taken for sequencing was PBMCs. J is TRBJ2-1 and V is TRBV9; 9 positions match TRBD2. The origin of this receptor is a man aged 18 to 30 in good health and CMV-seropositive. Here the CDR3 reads CASSVGGAGAGGDNEQFF. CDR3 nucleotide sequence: TGTGCCAGCAGCGTAGGAGGGGCGGGGGCGGGAGGGGACAATGAGCAGTTCTTC.